The 12 T cell receptor beta chains below all came from one sample that was sequenced in a study of T cell clusters in autoimmune cytopenias. TRB rearrangements were amplified by touch-down multiplex PCR with mixed TRB-A/B primers. For each CDR3 protein, TCRdb gives one entry from its re-call of the multiplex PCR reads, without DNA. The sample totals some 3,500 distinct CDR3 sequences. TRB amplification used approximately 250 ng of peripheral blood genomic DNA. Material: peripheral blood. All receptors come from a human donor with an autoimmune cytopenia or autoimmune hepatitis (not recorded which).

This clonotype registers medium-sized by frequency. J is TRBJ1-6 and V is TRBV20-1; the D gene TCRdb calls, TRBD1, cannot be checked with no DNA. This CDR3 is 16 amino acids long. In germline, CDR1 is DFQATT, CDR2 SNEGSKA (reference sequence). The CDR3 loop reads CSARDQVGVRNSPLHF.

This rearrangement joins TRBV5-1 to TRBJ2-1; TCRdb proposes TRBD2, but this gene call is untestable without DNA. Germline V CDR1 and CDR2: SGHRS, YFSETQ. The CDR3 has 15 residues. The CDR3 sequence: CASSLLAGGHNEQFF. The whole variable domain, remainder taken from reference TRBV5-1 and TRBJ2-1, is KAGVTQTPRYLIKTRGQQVTLSCSPISGHRSVSWYQQTPGQGLQFLFEYFSETQRNKGNFPGRFSGRQFSNSRSEMNVSTLELGDSALYLCASSLLAGGHNEQFFGPGTRLTVL.

This clonotype is labeled medium-sized based on frequency. The V gene is TRBV5-5, the J gene TRBJ2-5; TCRdb selects TRBD1, and the lack of DNA leaves this call unchecked. CDR3 length equals 15 residues. Germline CDR1 reads SGHKS; CDR2 reads YYEKEE (reference sequence). This CDR3 is CASSRGRVPQETQYF.

By frequency, this clonotype is medium-sized. The chain couples TRBV12-3 or TRBV12-4 to TRBJ1-5. CDR3 length: 14 amino acids. The CDR3 region is CASIPSNSNQPQHF.

Judged by frequency, this clonotype is medium-sized. The chain links TRBV19 to TRBJ2-7; the D call from TCRdb, TRBD1, cannot be confirmed without DNA. The germline V gene encodes CDR1 LNHDA and CDR2 SQIVND (reference sequence). The CDR3 consists of 14 residues. The CDR3 protein is CASSRTGKGYEQYF.

This chain uses TRBV18 with TRBJ2-5; TCRdb's D gene call, TRBD2, goes unchecked for lack of DNA. The germline V gene has CDR1 KGHSH and CDR2 LQKENI. The CDR3 sequence is 14 residues long. The CDR3 loop reads CASSGLAGQETQYF. Together with reference TRBV18 and TRBJ2-5, the CDR3 gives the full variable domain: NAGVMQNPRHLVRRRGQEARLRCSPMKGHSHVYWYRQLPEEGLKFMVYLQKENIIDESGMPKERFSAEFPKEGPSILRIQQVVRGDSAAYFCASSGLAGQETQYFGPGTRLLVL.

The V and J genes are TRBV11-1 and TRBJ1-6. CDR1 is SGHAT, CDR2 FQDESV, per germline (reference sequence). The CDR3 is 14 residues long. CDR3 in amino acids: CAISRTWEYSPLHF.

By frequency, this clonotype is large (0.1 to 1%). The V call is TRBV19, the J call TRBJ2-2; the D gene TCRdb calls, TRBD1, cannot be checked with no DNA. CDR1 is LNHDA, CDR2 SQIVND, per germline (reference sequence). The CDR3 runs 19 residues. The CDR3: CASSIRLWGQGENTGELFF.

By frequency, this clonotype is medium-sized. The rearrangement links TRBV12-3 or TRBV12-4 to TRBJ2-7; TCRdb indicates TRBD2, and absent DNA this call remains unverified. The CDR3 totals 14 residues. The CDR3 loop is CASSLSASGSFLYF.

The V gene is TRBV5-1, the J gene TRBJ1-1. Per the germline V gene, CDR1 is SGHRS and CDR2 is YFSETQ. The CDR3 spans 13 residues. CDR3 amino acids: CASSGWGNTEAFF.

This clonotype is deemed medium-sized by its frequency. This chain uses TRBV19 with TRBJ2-1; the TCRdb call, TRBD1, lacks DNA for checking. Germline values: CDR1 LNHDA, CDR2 SQIVND (reference sequence). The CDR3 extends over 15 amino acids. CDR3 residues: CASSIQGFSYNEQFF.

According to its frequency, this clonotype is medium-sized. This sequence joins TRBV7-9 and TRBJ1-1; the D gene TCRdb calls, TRBD1, cannot be checked with no DNA. The CDR3 consists of 14 residues. Germline lookup yields CDR1 SEHNR and CDR2 FQNEAQ (reference sequence). The CDR3 is CASSLDRYQGGAFF.